The T cell receptor beta chain under discussion was sequenced for a study of cytomegalovirus exposure and HLA in healthy donors. Germline CDR1 and CDR2: MNHNS and SASEGT. This CDR3 spans 14 amino acids. Trimming shortened V by 7 bases and J by 4 bases, and 13 bases separated the two germline ends. Primers: 60 Vbeta forward and 13 Jbeta reverse. The repertoire was sequenced with immunoSEQ multiplex PCR; TCRdb's copy has only in-frame clones and lacks some. The table shows some 120,000 clones, with 74% occurring only once. The study's findings and limits: The study reported that TCR beta sequences accurately predicted HLA-A and HLA-B alleles in most subjects. CMV antigen specificity was confirmed in vitro for three CMV-associated chains. Later analysis placed DRB1 highest and HLA-C lowest in TCR association rates, which differed by HLA locus. It emerged from a later analysis that several of the most significant clusters appeared to be linked to common viral pathogens.

With respect to this clone: What it binds is not known.

Sequencing input: PBMCs. The sequence came from a woman in her forties or fifties in good health and CMV-seropositive. V is TRBV6-1 and J is TRBJ1-4; D is undetermined. The CDR3, as DNA: TGTGCCAGCACTATAACAACGGGTAATGAAAAACTGTTTTTT. Amino acid sequence: CASTITTGNEKLFF.